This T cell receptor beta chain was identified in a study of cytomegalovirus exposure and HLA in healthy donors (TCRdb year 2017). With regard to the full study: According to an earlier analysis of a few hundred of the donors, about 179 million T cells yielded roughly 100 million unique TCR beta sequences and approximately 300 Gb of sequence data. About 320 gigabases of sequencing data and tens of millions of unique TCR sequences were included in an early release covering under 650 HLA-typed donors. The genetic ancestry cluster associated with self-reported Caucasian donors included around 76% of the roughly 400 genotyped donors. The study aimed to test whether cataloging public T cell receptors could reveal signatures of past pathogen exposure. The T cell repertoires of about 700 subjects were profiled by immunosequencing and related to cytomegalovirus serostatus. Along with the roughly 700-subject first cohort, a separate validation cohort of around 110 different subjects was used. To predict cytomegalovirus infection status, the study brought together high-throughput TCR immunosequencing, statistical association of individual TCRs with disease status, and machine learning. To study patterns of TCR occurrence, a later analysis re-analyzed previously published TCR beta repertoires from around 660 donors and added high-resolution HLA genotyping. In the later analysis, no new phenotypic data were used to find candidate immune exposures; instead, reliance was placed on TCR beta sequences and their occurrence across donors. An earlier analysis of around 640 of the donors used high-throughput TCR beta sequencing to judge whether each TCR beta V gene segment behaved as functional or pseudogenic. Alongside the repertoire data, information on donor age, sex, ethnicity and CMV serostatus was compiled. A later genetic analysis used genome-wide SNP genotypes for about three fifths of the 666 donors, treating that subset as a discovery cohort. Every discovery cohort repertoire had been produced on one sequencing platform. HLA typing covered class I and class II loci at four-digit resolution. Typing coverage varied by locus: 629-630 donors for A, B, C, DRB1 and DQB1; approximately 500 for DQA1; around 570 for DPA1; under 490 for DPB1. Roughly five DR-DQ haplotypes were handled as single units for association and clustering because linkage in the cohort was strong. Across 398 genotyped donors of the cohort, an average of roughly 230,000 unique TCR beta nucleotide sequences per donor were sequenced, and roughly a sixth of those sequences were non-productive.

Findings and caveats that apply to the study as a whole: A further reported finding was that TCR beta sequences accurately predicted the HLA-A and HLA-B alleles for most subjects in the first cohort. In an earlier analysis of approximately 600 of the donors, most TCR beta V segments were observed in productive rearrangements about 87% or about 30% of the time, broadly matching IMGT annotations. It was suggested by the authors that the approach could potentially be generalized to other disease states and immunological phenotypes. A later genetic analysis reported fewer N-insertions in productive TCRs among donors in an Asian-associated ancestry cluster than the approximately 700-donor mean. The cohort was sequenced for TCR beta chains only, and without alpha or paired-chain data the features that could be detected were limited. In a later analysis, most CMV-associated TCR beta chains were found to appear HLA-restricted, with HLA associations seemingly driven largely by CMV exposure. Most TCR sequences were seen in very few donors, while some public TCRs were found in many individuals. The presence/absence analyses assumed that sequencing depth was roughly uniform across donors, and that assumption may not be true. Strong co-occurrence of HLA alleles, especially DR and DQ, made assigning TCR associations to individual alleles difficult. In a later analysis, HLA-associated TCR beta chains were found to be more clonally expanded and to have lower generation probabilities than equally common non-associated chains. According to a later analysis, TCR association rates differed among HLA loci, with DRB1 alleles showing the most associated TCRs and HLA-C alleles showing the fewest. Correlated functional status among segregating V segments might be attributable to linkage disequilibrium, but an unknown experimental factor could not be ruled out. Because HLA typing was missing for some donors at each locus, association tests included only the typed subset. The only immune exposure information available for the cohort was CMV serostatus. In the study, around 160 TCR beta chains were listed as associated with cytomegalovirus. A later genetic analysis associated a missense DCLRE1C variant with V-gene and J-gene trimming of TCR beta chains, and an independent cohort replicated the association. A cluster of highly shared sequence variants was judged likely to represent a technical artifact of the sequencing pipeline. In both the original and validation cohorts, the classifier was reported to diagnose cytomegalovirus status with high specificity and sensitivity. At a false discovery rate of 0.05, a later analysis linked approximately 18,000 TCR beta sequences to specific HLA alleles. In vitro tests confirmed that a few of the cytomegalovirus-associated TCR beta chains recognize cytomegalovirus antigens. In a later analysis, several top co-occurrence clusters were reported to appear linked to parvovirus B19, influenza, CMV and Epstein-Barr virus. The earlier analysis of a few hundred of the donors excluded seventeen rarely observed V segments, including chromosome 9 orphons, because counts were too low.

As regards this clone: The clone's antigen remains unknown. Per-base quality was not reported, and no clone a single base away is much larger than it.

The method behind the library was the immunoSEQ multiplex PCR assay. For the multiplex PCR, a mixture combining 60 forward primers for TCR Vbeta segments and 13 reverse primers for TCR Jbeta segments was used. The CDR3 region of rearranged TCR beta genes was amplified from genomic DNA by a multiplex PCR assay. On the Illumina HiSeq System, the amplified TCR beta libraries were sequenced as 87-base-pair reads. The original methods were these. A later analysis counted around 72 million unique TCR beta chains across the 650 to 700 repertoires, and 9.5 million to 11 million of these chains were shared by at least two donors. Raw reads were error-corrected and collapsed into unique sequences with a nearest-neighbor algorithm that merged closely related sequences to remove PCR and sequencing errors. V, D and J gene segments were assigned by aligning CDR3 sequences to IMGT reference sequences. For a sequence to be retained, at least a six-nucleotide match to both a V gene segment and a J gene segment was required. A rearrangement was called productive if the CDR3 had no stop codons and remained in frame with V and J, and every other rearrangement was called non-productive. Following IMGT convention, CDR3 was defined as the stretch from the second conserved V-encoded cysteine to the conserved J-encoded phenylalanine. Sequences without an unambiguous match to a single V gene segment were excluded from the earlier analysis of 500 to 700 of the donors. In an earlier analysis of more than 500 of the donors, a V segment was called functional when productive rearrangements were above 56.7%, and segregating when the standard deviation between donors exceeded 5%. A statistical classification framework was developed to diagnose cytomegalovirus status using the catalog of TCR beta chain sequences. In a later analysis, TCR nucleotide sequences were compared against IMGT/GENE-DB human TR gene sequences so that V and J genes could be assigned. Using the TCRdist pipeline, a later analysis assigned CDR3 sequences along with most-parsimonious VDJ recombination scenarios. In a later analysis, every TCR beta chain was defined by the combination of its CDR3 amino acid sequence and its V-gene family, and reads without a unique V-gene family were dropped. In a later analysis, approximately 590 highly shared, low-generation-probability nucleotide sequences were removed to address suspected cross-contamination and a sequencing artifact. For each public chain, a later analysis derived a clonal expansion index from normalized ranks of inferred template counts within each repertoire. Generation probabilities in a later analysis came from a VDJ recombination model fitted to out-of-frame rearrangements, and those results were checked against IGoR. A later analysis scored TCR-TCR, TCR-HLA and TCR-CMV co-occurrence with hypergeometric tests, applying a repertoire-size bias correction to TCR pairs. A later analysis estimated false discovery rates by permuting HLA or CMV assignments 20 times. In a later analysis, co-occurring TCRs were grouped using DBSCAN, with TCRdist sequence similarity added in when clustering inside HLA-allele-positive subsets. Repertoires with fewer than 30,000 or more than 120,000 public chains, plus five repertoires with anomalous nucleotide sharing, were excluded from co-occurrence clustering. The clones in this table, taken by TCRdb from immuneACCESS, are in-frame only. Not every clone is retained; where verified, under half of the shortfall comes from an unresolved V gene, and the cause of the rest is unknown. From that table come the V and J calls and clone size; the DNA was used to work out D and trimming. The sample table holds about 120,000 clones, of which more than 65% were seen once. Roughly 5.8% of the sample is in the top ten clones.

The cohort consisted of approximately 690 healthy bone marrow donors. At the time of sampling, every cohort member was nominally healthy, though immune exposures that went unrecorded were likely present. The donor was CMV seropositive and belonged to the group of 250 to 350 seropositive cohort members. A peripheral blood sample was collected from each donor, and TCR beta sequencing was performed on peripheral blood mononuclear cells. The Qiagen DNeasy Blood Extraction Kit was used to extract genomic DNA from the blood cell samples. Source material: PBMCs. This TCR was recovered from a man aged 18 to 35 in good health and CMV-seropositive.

The nucleotide sequence reads as follows: TGTGCCAGCAGCCAGGACAGCCGACAGGGGTCTTCACCCCTCCACTTT. The encoded protein is CASSQDSRQGSSPLHF. The chain uses TRBV14 and TRBJ1-6; 8 bases in the middle match TRBD1. From cysteine to phenylalanine, the CDR3 is 16 amino acids long. The kept DNA is CDR3 alone, 48 bases in frame from the first base. Looking up the germline V gene yields CDR1 SGHDN and CDR2 FVKESK. V lost 3 bases and J lost 9 bases, and the count of bases not matched to a germline gene is 10. Outside the CDR3, residues come from the reference TRBV14 and TRBJ1-6 proteins, so the full variable domain is: EAGVTQFPSHSVIEKGQTVTLRCDPISGHDNLYWYRRVMGKEIKFLLHFVKESKQDESGMPNNRFLAERTGGTYSTLKVQPAELEDSGVYFCASSQDSRQGSSPLHFGNGTRLTVT.